This note documents a single T cell receptor beta chain sequence. Trimming pared 7 bases from V and 3 bases from J, leaving 10 bases between. The CDR3 is 13 amino acids. Germline-derived CDR1 and CDR2 are SGHNT and YYREEE (reference sequence). Data came from immunoSEQ multiplex PCR; TCRdb stores just in-frame clones and leaves some out. The table records some 230,000 clones, roughly four fifths of them present only once. Individuals drawn from 24 US areas were roughly 18 to 89 years old. The sample comes from a study of blood T cell repertoires in COVID-19. Study background: The United States, Italy and Spain were the sources of the acute and convalescent COVID-19 samples. In each case, the material was cDNA or gDNA derived from T cells, B-cell-depleted T cells, or PBMCs.

The chain is built from TRBV5-4 and TRBJ2-2; D not resolved. The sequence was obtained from a middle-aged woman with acute COVID-19. Sequenced sample: PBMCs or T cells enriched from blood (not recorded which). The CDR3 loop is CASGLTDTGELFF. The CDR3 nucleotides are TGTGCCAGCGGTCTTACGGACACCGGGGAGCTGTTTTTT.